This TCR beta chain was obtained from a study of blood T cell repertoires in COVID-19. About the study: Sites across the United States, Italy and Spain contributed samples from acute and convalescent COVID-19.

Study processing details: Reference gene primer amplification gave estimated nucleated cell counts. Repertoires were generated with immunoSEQ multiplex PCR, while TCRdb's copy carries only in-frame clones and drops some. V, J and clone size were drawn from that table, and D and trimming were deduced from the DNA. The sample holds about 230,000 clones, roughly four fifths seen once. Seattle enrolled patients during active infection and tracked them longitudinally. Looked up from germline, CDR1 is MNHEY and CDR2 is SMNVEV (reference sequence). The CDR3 length is 16 residues. V lost 4 bases, J lost 1 base, and 16 bases lay in between.

Sequencing input: peripheral blood. The gene calls are TRBV27 and TRBJ1-1, with a weak D call TRBD1 (5 bases). The clonotype was recovered from an elderly woman with COVID-19, enrolled during active disease. The CDR3 spells CASSWGAGATNTEAFF. CDR3 DNA sequence: TGTGCCAGCAGTTGGGGCGCGGGAGCCACGAACACTGAAGCTTTCTTT.